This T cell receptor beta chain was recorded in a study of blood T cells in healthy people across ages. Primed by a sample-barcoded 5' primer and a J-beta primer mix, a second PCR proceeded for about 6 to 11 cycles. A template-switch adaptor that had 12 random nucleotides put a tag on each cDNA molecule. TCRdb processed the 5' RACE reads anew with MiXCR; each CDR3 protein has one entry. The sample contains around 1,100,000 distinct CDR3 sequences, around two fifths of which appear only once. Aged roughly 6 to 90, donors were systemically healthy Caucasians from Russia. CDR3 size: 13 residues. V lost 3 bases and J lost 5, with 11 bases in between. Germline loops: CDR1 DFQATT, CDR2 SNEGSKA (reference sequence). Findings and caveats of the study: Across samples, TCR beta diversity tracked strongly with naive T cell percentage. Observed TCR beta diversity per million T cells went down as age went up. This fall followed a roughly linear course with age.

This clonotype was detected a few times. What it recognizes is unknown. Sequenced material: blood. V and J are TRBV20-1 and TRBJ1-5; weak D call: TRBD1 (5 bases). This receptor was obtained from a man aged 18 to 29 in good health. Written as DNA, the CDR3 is TGCAGTGCTAGTGCCAGGGTCGATCAGCCCCAGCATTTT. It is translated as CSASARVDQPQHF.